This T cell receptor (beta chain) was obtained from a study of blood T cell repertoires in COVID-19. Per the authors' pipeline: By means of reference gene primer amplification, nucleated cell counts were estimated. Profiled with immunoSEQ multiplex PCR; TCRdb holds only in-frame clones, not every one. The DNA gave D and trimming, while V, J and clone size come from that table. The sample lists around 200,000 clones, roughly 88% occurring once. Adults between roughly 18 and 90 years of age took part from about two dozen US areas. Participants were placed into cohorts based on the clinical history they reported. On this clone: The identical CDR3 is also encoded by other nucleotide sequences in the sample.

The clonotype was recovered from a middle-aged man with acute COVID-19. Sequencing used PBMCs or T cells enriched from blood (not recorded which).

In DNA, the CDR3 is TGTGCCTGGAGTGCTACAGGCAATCAGCCCCAGCATTTT. Translated: CAWSATGNQPQHF. V and J are TRBV30 and TRBJ1-5, with D unresolved. The V end was cut by 1 base, the J end by 2 bases, with 6 bases between. CDR3 length equals 13 residues. The germline V gene encodes CDR1 GTSNPN and CDR2 SVGIG (reference sequence).